One sample yielded the 26 T cell receptor beta chains listed below, sequenced in a study of PD-L1 blockade in urothelial cancer. TCRdb keeps only in-frame clones here, not all; method: immunoSEQ multiplex PCR. The sample records some 67,000 clones, roughly nine tenths being singletons. Material: PBMCs, obtained around atezolizumab (anti-PD-L1) treatment. Receptor source: a man aged 55 to 69 with urothelial cancer.

The genes are TRBV5-1 and TRBJ1-2, with 7 bases that match TRBD1. Germline-derived CDR1 and CDR2 are SGHRS and YFSETQ. The trim removed 0 bases at V and 6 bases at J, leaving 2 bases unmatched. The CDR3 length is 13 residues. The CDR3 DNA is TGCGCCAGCAGCTTGGAAGGGGGCCATGGCTACACCTTC. Protein sequence: CASSLEGGHGYTF.

This clone was seen just once. J is TRBJ2-3 and V is TRBV27, with 11 bases that match TRBD2. V shed 8 bases, J shed 1 base, and the junction held 8 bases outside the gene matches. The CDR3 is 16 residues long. Germline assignment: CDR1 MNHEY and CDR2 SMNVEV (reference sequence). The CDR3 DNA reads TGTGCCAGCCTCCCCCTAGCGGGAGGCGGCACAGATACGCAGTATTTT. This gives the protein CASLPLAGGGTDTQYF.

DNA for the CDR3: TGTGCCAGTAGTATAGCGGGAGGGCTTGGCAATGAGCAGTTCTTC. Translating gives CASSIAGGLGNEQFF. The chain uses TRBV19 and TRBJ2-1; 8 bases align to TRBD2. V dropped 1 base and J dropped 6; count of bases not matched to a gene: 5. The germline CDR1 and CDR2 sequences are LNHDA and SQIVND (reference sequence). The CDR3 has 15 amino acids. The full variable domain, its missing parts supplied by reference TRBV19 and TRBJ2-1, is DGGITQSPKYLFRKEGQNVTLSCEQNLNHDAMYWYRQDPGQGLRLIYYSQIVNDFQKGDIAEGYSVSREKKESFPLTVTSAQKNPTAFYLCASSIAGGLGNEQFFGPGTRLTVL.

The J gene is TRBJ1-2, the V gene TRBV11-2, with 7 bases matching TRBD1. This CDR3 spans 17 amino acids. Germline lookup yields CDR1 SGHAT and CDR2 FQNNGV. Trimming cost V 5 bases and J 4 bases; bases outside gene matches: 16. CDR3 nucleotides: TGTGCCAGCAGCCCCGATATCGCACAGGGGCCGAGCTATGGCTACACCTTC. Encoded protein: CASSPDIAQGPSYGYTF.

The chain combines TRBV30 with TRBJ1-2; 8 positions match TRBD1. CDR1 and CDR2 from the germline V gene are GTSNPN and SVGIG (reference sequence). There are 14 residues in the CDR3. The ends lost 1 base at V and 2 bases at J; junction bases unmatched: 3. CDR3 amino acids: CAWSADRENYGYTF. The CDR3 region has the DNA TGTGCCTGGAGTGCGGACAGGGAGAACTATGGCTACACCTTC.

The CDR3 nucleotides are TGCGCCAGCAGCTTTTCTAGCTCTGGAAACACCATATATTTT. Translated: CASSFSSSGNTIYF. The V gene is TRBV5-1, the J gene TRBJ1-3; D remains unclear. Germline-derived CDR1 and CDR2 are SGHRS and YFSETQ. The CDR3 covers 14 residues. The V end was cut by 2 bases, the J end by 0 bases, with 6 bases between.

The chain carries TRBV27 and TRBJ2-7; D is ambiguous. V was shortened by 6 bases and J by 0 bases, with 15 bases between the two germline ends. The CDR3 length is 15 residues. Germline V gene data show CDR1 as MNHEY and CDR2 as SMNVEV (reference sequence). The CDR3 loop is CASRSLQFSSYEQYF. The CDR3 DNA reads as TGTGCCAGCAGGTCCCTACAGTTTAGCTCCTACGAGCAGTACTTC.

The chain carries TRBV9 and TRBJ2-5, with D possibly being TRBD1 (8 bases). From germline, CDR1 is SGDLS and CDR2 YYNGEE. The CDR3 length is 15 residues. Trimming removed 0 bases from V and 7 bases from J, with 16 bases in between. This CDR3 is CASSVDGNRGGTQYF. Here the CDR3 DNA reads TGTGCCAGCAGCGTAGACGGGAACAGGGGGGGGACCCAGTACTTC.

V usage is TRBV14 and J usage is TRBJ1-1, with a tentative D call TRBD1 (5 bases). Germline CDR1 reads SGHDN; CDR2 reads FVKESK. V shed 3 bases and J shed 6 bases, with 14 bases lying between them. This CDR3 comprises 14 residues. CDR3 sequence (DNA): TGTGCCAGCAGCCACCAGGGCAGGCTCCCTGAAGCTTTCTTT. Its protein is CASSHQGRLPEAFF.

The chain carries TRBV28 and TRBJ2-3, with D maybe TRBD2 (6 bases). V gave up 6 bases and J gave up 6 bases, with 16 bases separating them. The CDR3 has 14 amino acids. Per germline, CDR1 MDHEN and CDR2 SYDVKM. The CDR3 DNA is TGTGCCAGCAGCTCGGGACTCCGAGGCGATACGCAGTATTTT. It encodes CASSSGLRGDTQYF.

V gene TRBV9 combines with J gene TRBJ1-4; D is possibly TRBD1 (6 bases). The V gene lost 0 bases and the J gene lost 13 bases, with 13 bases spanning the gap. This CDR3 spans 13 amino acids. Germline CDR1 and CDR2: SGDLS and YYNGEE. Here the CDR3 reads CASSVAAGEILFF. The CDR3 nucleotides are TGTGCCAGCAGCGTAGCGGCAGGGGAGATACTGTTTTTT.

CDR3 sequence: CASSFRRAHTGELFF. The CDR3 nucleotides read TGTGCCAGCAGCTTTCGCAGGGCGCACACCGGGGAGCTGTTTTTT. J is TRBJ2-2 and V is TRBV5-6, with TRBD1 as a possible D gene (5 bases). This CDR3 comprises 15 residues. Trimming took 2 bases from V and 3 from J, leaving 11 bases between them. Germline-derived CDR1 and CDR2 are SGHDT and YYEEEE.

The V call is TRBV19, the J call TRBJ1-2; weak D call: TRBD1 (6 bases). This CDR3 contains 15 residues. The V end was cut by 5 bases, the J end by 4 bases, with 17 bases between. CDR1 and CDR2 (germline): LNHDA, SQIVND (reference sequence). CDR3 protein: CASSPDGGQIYGYTF. The CDR3 region has the DNA TGTGCCAGTAGTCCTGACGGGGGGCAGATCTATGGCTACACCTTC.

This rearrangement joins TRBV4-1 to TRBJ2-1; D not certain. The CDR3 contains 15 residues. Germline CDR1 MGHRA, CDR2 YSYEKL. Trimming stripped 0 bases from V and 1 base from J, with 7 bases between. CDR3 in amino acids: CASSQDDISYNEQFF. The CDR3 DNA is TGCGCCAGCAGCCAAGATGACATTTCCTACAATGAGCAGTTCTTC.

This clone appeared a single time. This chain connects TRBV4-1 to TRBJ1-4; unclear D gene. The CDR3 sequence is 17 residues long. V gave up 0 bases and J gave up 7 bases, with 18 bases separating them. In germline, CDR1 is MGHRA, CDR2 YSYEKL. Written as DNA, the CDR3 is TGCGCCAGCAGCCAAGAAATCCCCACAGTAGGTAGTGAAAAACTGTTTTTT. Translated, it gives CASSQEIPTVGSEKLFF.

This chain links TRBV28 with TRBJ1-1; 8 bases fit TRBD1. V trimming: 4 bases; J trimming: 6 bases; junction bases outside the gene matches: 13. This CDR3 comprises 16 residues. Germline loops: CDR1 MDHEN, CDR2 SYDVKM. The CDR3, as DNA: TGTGCCAGCAGTTCTTGGGGGGACAGGTTTAACGCTGAAGCTTTCTTT. The encoded protein is CASSSWGDRFNAEAFF.

This sequence joins TRBV7-2 and TRBJ2-5; D unclear. The CDR3 extends over 11 amino acids. Germline V gene data show CDR1 as SGHTA and CDR2 as FQGNSA. V lost 5 bases, J lost 5 bases, and 6 bases lay in between. The CDR3 DNA reads as TGTGCCAGCAGCCGGTCCGAGACCCAGTACTTC. Encoded protein: CASSRSETQYF.

The chain recombines TRBV7-2 with TRBJ1-5; D remains ambiguous. CDR1 and CDR2 (germline): SGHTA, FQGNSA. V lost 0 bases and J 3 bases, leaving 9 bases between the germline ends. This CDR3 has 15 amino acids. This CDR3 reads CASSLAGQSNQPQHF. As DNA, the CDR3 is TGTGCCAGCAGCTTAGCTGGGCAGTCCAATCAGCCCCAGCATTTT. The variable domain in full, completed from reference TRBV7-2 and TRBJ1-5, reads GAGVSQSPSNKVTEKGKDVELRCDPISGHTALYWYRQSLGQGLEFLIYFQGNSAPDKSGLPSDRFSAERTGGSVSTLTIQRTQQEDSAVYLCASSLAGQSNQPQHFGDGTRLSIL.

J is TRBJ1-5 and V is TRBV10-2, with 9 bases identical to TRBD1. V lost 1 base and J lost 9; bases outside the gene matches: 1. Germline V gene sequence: CDR1 WSHSY, CDR2 SAAADI. The CDR3 contains 13 residues. In DNA, the CDR3 is TGCGCCAGCAGTGAGTTGGACAGGGGGCCCCAGCATTTT. Translated: CASSELDRGPQHF.

The J gene is TRBJ2-7, the V gene TRBV10-3; D remains unclear. Germline-derived CDR1 and CDR2 are ENHRY and SYGVKD. The CDR3 contains 13 residues. Trimming stripped 3 bases from V and 2 bases from J, with 8 bases between. Here the CDR3 DNA reads TGTGCCATCAGTGACACAGTTACCTACGAGCAGTACTTC. Translating it yields CAISDTVTYEQYF.

CDR3 loop: CASSPGLKNTEAFF. CDR3 nucleotide sequence: TGTGCCAGCTCACCGGGACTCAAGAACACTGAAGCTTTCTTT. The V and J genes are TRBV18 and TRBJ1-1; TRBD1 might be the D (5 bases). The CDR3 is 14 residues long. The V end lost 3 bases, the J end lost 1 base, and 9 bases lay between the germline ends. Germline CDR1 and CDR2: KGHSH and LQKENI.

The CDR3 nucleotides are TGCGCCAGCGTCGGGGGAGGGACTGAAGCTTTCTTT. This codes for CASVGGGTEAFF. The V gene is TRBV5-1, the J gene TRBJ1-1; a possible D gene is TRBD1 (5 bases). Trimming pared 7 bases from V and 5 bases from J, leaving 12 bases between. Germline assignment: CDR1 SGHRS and CDR2 YFSETQ. The CDR3 is 12 amino acids.

The chain links TRBV27 to TRBJ2-7, with 8 bases identical to TRBD2. In germline, CDR1 is MNHEY, CDR2 SMNVEV (reference sequence). This CDR3 has 13 amino acids. V gave up 7 bases and J gave up 6 bases; unmatched junction bases: 8. The CDR3 sequence: CASKRGLTSEQYF. CDR3 sequence (DNA): TGTGCCAGCAAGCGGGGGCTAACTAGCGAGCAGTACTTC.

The rearrangement uses TRBV9 and TRBJ1-3; a weak D match, TRBD1 (5 bases). The V gene's germline CDR1 is SGDLS and CDR2 YYNGEE. Trimming removed 5 bases from V and 4 bases from J, with 16 bases in between. The CDR3 length is 15 residues. The CDR3 spells CASRGRETKGNTIYF. The CDR3 coding sequence is TGTGCCAGCAGAGGCAGGGAAACTAAAGGAAACACCATATATTTT.

The chain joins TRBV7-6 to TRBJ2-3; 8 nucleotides match TRBD2. Germline-derived CDR1 and CDR2 are SGHVS and FNYEAQ. The CDR3 length is 16 residues. V trimming: 4 bases; J trimming: 10 bases; junction bases outside the gene matches: 16. CDR3 coding DNA: TGTGCCAGCAGCTCCCCGGGTAGCGGGGAAGGGATTCCGCAGTATTTT. Protein product: CASSSPGSGEGIPQYF.

The genes are TRBV2 and TRBJ2-7, with 7 positions matching TRBD2. The CDR3 consists of 13 residues. V trimming: 6 bases; J trimming: 3 bases; junction bases outside the gene matches: 5. Germline V gives CDR1 SNHLY, CDR2 FYNNEI. In DNA, the CDR3 is TGTGCCAGCAGGCCCGGGACTATCTACGAGCAGTACTTC. Translating gives CASRPGTIYEQYF. Filled out from reference TRBV2 and TRBJ2-7, the complete variable domain reads EPEVTQTPSHQVTQMGQEVILRCVPISNHLYFYWYRQILGQKVEFLVSFYNNEISEKSEIFDDQFSVERPDGSNFTLKIRSTKLEDSAMYFCASRPGTIYEQYFGPGTRLTVT.